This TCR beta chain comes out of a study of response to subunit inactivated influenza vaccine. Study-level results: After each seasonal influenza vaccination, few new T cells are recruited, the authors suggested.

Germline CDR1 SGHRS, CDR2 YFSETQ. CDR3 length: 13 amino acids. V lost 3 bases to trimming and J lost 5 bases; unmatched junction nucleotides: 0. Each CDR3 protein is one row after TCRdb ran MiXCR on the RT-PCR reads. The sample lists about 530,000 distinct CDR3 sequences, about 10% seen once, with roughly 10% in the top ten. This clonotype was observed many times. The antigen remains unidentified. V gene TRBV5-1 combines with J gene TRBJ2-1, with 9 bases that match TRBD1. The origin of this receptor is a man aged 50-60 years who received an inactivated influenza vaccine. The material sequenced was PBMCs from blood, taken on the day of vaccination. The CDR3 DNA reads TGCGCCAGCAGCTGGGACAGGGACAATGAGCAGTTCTTC. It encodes CASSWDRDNEQFF.